This T cell receptor (beta chain) was captured by sequencing in a study of OX40 agonist ivuxolimab in advanced cancers. Trimming left V 8 bases short and J 0 bases short, with 17 bases between. Germline V CDR1 and CDR2: MNHEY, SMNVEV (reference sequence). The CDR3 sequence is 15 residues long. Autoimmune disease history or systemic immunosuppression was exclusionary. A single count supports this clone. The target antigen is unknown. Study-level findings and limits: CD8+ T cells averaged more expanded clones than CD4+. Low normalized clonal expansion also occurred in some nonresponding patients. At doses 0.1 to 3.0 mg/kg, CD4+ and CD8+ clones expanded.

TCRdb keeps only in-frame clones here, not all; method: immunoSEQ multiplex PCR. The sample lists 40,000 to 60,000 clones; about 93% were seen once. The TCR comes from an adult with an advanced solid tumor such as melanoma, head and neck, liver or kidney cancer. The chain links TRBV27 to TRBJ2-7, with D tentatively TRBD2 (6 bases). The sample was CD4+ or CD8+ T cells sorted from blood, taken in a trial of the OX40 agonist ivuxolimab. The CDR3 DNA follows: TGTGCCAGCGGACCAGGAGGGTTCTCCTCCTACGAGCAGTACTTC. Encoded protein: CASGPGGFSSYEQYF.